The clone carrying this TCR beta chain was counted at least ten times. This entry is derived from a study of T cells in Graves' hyperthyroidism and ophthalmopathy. The wider study: Peripheral blood draws took place at initial diagnosis, ahead of any treatment.

Amplification targeted TCR beta CDR3 regions from RNA transcripts. First-round RT-PCR of the TCR CDR3 relied on the HTBI primer set. TCRdb passed the multiplex PCR reads through MiXCR, listing each CDR3 protein once. The table records about 210,000 distinct CDR3 sequences, more than 15% of them present only once. V lost 4 bases and J 6 bases, leaving 11 bases between the germline ends. Germline loops: CDR1 SGHRS, CDR2 YFSETQ. The CDR3 loop spans 13 amino acids. Exclusions: uncontrolled infection, other autoimmune disease, pregnancy, lactation. Each diagnosis drew on symptoms, thyroxine, TRAb, thyroid ultrasound and orbital computed tomography findings.

This TCR came from a man aged 50-60 years with Graves' hyperthyroidism. This chain connects TRBV5-1 to TRBJ2-4; maybe TRBD1 (6 bases). The sample taken for sequencing was blood. DNA for the CDR3: TGCGCCAGCAGCATAACAGGGCGAAACATTCAGTACTTC. This encodes CASSITGRNIQYF.